Described below is a single TCR beta chain sequence and its context. No antigen is known for it. All gene names here are mouse names. Read sequence stops 1 residue before the CDR3 end, and the germline J gene provides the missing end. Looked up from germline, CDR1 is SNHLY and CDR2 is FYNGKV (reference sequence). This CDR3 has 12 amino acids. The V end was cut by 4 bases, the J end by 8 bases, with 10 bases between. The data were obtained in a study of tissue T cells after allogeneic stem cell transplantation. General study results and limits: Which tissue TCRs were alloreactive or antigen-specific was not determined. Some clones might be persisting host cells. Anatomically similar tissues had similar TCR repertoires within each patient. Limitations included a small, clinically heterogeneous cohort and limited sampling depth.

Assay used: immunoSEQ multiplex PCR; TCRdb lists only in-frame clones, some missing. Seen here are 48,000 or so clones, approximately 73% observed once, and the top ten hold approximately 0.7%. This chain uses TRBV3 with TRBJ2-3; perhaps TRBD1 as D (6 bases). The specimen was sorted cells pooled from one or two spleens. This clonotype was obtained from a pool of C57BL/6 mice in good health. The part of the CDR3 DNA that was read is TGTGCCAGCAGCTACAGGGAGGGAACGCTGTAT. Amino acids: CASSYREGTLY. The full CDR3 sequence reads CASSYREGTLYF.